This TCR beta chain stems from a study of shared clonotypes between healthy human individuals. Whole-study results and caveats: It was only blood that was sampled, and tissue repertoires likely differ. Limited genetic and exposure-history diversity came from having few donors.

With regard to this clone: Its antigen remains unidentified.

V lost 3 bases and J lost 4, with 12 bases in between. Germline V gene sequence: CDR1 ENHRY, CDR2 SYGVKD. The length of the CDR3 is 14 residues. Sequencing used immunoSEQ multiplex PCR; TCRdb keeps in-frame clones, though not all of them. Among about 1 million clones listed, more than 65% were seen once. The TCR sequence derives from a young man in good health. The sample taken for sequencing was memory CD4+ T cells sorted from blood. Described subset: CD45RA-negative fraction. The rearrangement uses TRBV10-3 and TRBJ2-5; TRBD1 might be the D (6 bases). The CDR3 is CAISDRGGVETQYF. The CDR3, as DNA: TGTGCCATCAGTGACAGGGGCGGCGTAGAGACCCAGTACTTC.